These T cell receptor beta chains were read from a single sample in a study of spatial heterogeneity in lung cancer. TCRdb re-derived calls from the 5' RACE reads in MiXCR, one entry per CDR3 protein. The data contain tens of thousands of distinct CDR3 sequences, roughly 15% of them singletons. This specimen was PBMCs, taken at surgery. These receptors all come from a male donor with early-stage non-small cell lung cancer. Both conserved end residues are part of each CDR3. Fields, in order: clone size, V gene, J gene, D gene, CDR3 DNA, CDR3 protein. D genes are given only for firm matches. Clone size is not always given. Where it is, it says once, few, many or a class for expanded clones.

>few|TRBV7-6|TRBJ2-3|-
TGTGCCAGCAGCTTAAGTAGGGGAGTCACAGATACGCAGTATTTT
CASSLSRGVTDTQYF
>once|TRBV5-1|TRBJ1-1|-
TGCGCCAGCAGCCCCGACAGCCAGATTGAAGCTTTCTTT
CASSPDSQIEAFF
>few|TRBV5-1|TRBJ2-2|-
TGCGCCAGCAGTCTCTCAGGGGTCAGGGACGGGGAGCTGTTTTTT
CASSLSGVRDGELFF
>many|TRBV2|TRBJ2-3|TRBD1
TGTGCCAGCAGTGGAGGGCAGGGGGTCACAGATACGCAGTATTTT
CASSGGQGVTDTQYF
>few|TRBV4-2|TRBJ2-1|-
TGTGCCAGCAGCCTAGGAGGGGCGGATGAGCAGTTCTTC
CASSLGGADEQFF
>few|TRBV12-3/TRBV12-4|TRBJ2-7|TRBD2
TGTGCCAGCAGTAGGACTAGCGGGACCAACGAGCAGTACTTC
CASSRTSGTNEQYF
>many|TRBV19|TRBJ2-2|-
TGTGCCAGTAGTTGGCAGGCCACGAACACCGGGGAGCTGTTTTTT
CASSWQATNTGELFF
>few|TRBV3-1|TRBJ1-5|-
TGTGCCAGCAGCCAAGACCACGGGGTTGCCGGCAATCAGCCCCAGCATTTT
CASSQDHGVAGNQPQHF
>-|TRBV10-3|TRBJ1-2|-
TGTGCCATCAGTGGTACAGCCAACTATGGCTACACCTTC
CAISGTANYGYTF
>-|TRBV6-1|TRBJ2-7|-
TGTGCCAGCGGCAAAGCCAAGGACCTTTACGAGCAGTACTTC
CASGKAKDLYEQYF
>many|TRBV3-1|TRBJ1-1|-
TGTGCCAGCAGCCAAGACAATCCCGCTGAAGCTTTCTTT
CASSQDNPAEAFF
>few|TRBV19|TRBJ2-5|-
TGTGCCAGTAGTATAGCTGGGGCATTCGGAGAGACCCAGTACTTC
CASSIAGAFGETQYF
>-|TRBV20-1|TRBJ1-5|-
TGCAGTGCTAGAAGAGGGGGTAGCAATCAGCCCCAGCATTTT
CSARRGGSNQPQHF
>once|TRBV12-3/TRBV12-4|TRBJ2-5|-
TGTGCCAGCACCTCAAGCCGGGACGGAGAGACCCAGTACTTC
CASTSSRDGETQYF
>-|TRBV6-5|TRBJ1-1|-
TGTGCCAGCAGTTACCGTTACGGCCAGGGGCGAACGAACACTGAAGCTTTCTTT
CASSYRYGQGRTNTEAFF
>few|TRBV20-1|TRBJ1-5|-
TGCAGTGCTACCCTGATAGGACCCAATCAGCCCCAGCATTTT
CSATLIGPNQPQHF
>-|TRBV19|TRBJ2-7|-
TGTGCCAGTAGAAGTCAGGACCTCTACGAGCAGTACTTC
CASRSQDLYEQYF